The clone carrying this T cell receptor (beta chain) appeared many times. The antigen is undetermined. Trimming pared 6 bases from V and 7 bases from J, leaving 15 bases between. The CDR3 contains 12 residues. Germline V gene lookup returns CDR1 DFQATT and CDR2 SNEGSKA (reference sequence). From the 5' RACE reads, TCRdb called clonotypes with MiXCR, one entry per CDR3 protein. This table holds some 160,000 distinct CDR3 sequences, 6% to 7.5% found once. This sample is part of a study of T cells after yellow fever vaccination. Whole-study results and caveats: Most clones from primary vaccination were detected again post-booster (almost 98% CD4, about 88% CD8). By day 5 rather than day 15, the secondary response had peaked, though it was weaker.

The sequence was collected from a man between 18 and 29 years old who received the YFV17D yellow fever vaccine. Sequences were derived from CD4+ T cells sorted from PBMCs, sampled less than 6 days after the first yellow fever vaccination. J is TRBJ1-1 and V is TRBV20-1; weak D call: TRBD1 (6 bases). CDR3 in DNA: TGCAGTGCCCATCGACAGGTTCTTGAAGCTTTCTTT. Protein product: CSAHRQVLEAFF.